The next 29 T cell receptor beta chains were all read from a single sample in a study of OX40 agonist ivuxolimab in advanced cancers. The protocol was immunoSEQ multiplex PCR, while the TCRdb copy is restricted to in-frame clones and leaves out a portion. The data contain 70,000 to 90,000 clones, around four fifths of them singletons. The sequences come from CD4+ or CD8+ T cells sorted from blood, collected in a trial of the OX40 agonist ivuxolimab. The receptors derive from an adult with an advanced solid tumor such as melanoma, head and neck, liver or kidney cancer.

The V call is TRBV4-2, the J call TRBJ2-5; 11 nucleotides agree with TRBD2. The V gene's germline CDR1 is LGHNA and CDR2 YNFKEQ. The CDR3 extends over 15 amino acids. After removal of 3 bases from V and 1 base from J, the junction contained 1 base not matched to a gene. The CDR3 DNA is TGTGCCAGCAGCCACGGGACTAGCGGCCAAGAGACCCAGTACTTC. This sequence encodes CASSHGTSGQETQYF.

This chain joins TRBV6-5 and TRBJ1-1; no clear D gene. CDR3 size: 13 residues. V was clipped by 8 bases and J by 2 bases, with 12 bases between them. Germline V gene lookup returns CDR1 MNHEY and CDR2 SVGAGI. The chain's CDR3 is CASRRAANTEAFF. Here the CDR3 DNA reads TGTGCCAGCCGGCGGGCAGCCAACACTGAAGCTTTCTTT.

The V call is TRBV30, the J call TRBJ1-3; D gene uncertain. Trimming stripped 3 bases from V and 4 bases from J, with 16 bases between. Germline CDR1 and CDR2: GTSNPN and SVGIG (reference sequence). CDR3 size: 15 residues. CDR3 DNA sequence: TGTGCCTGGAGCCCCGGGCCCAACCGCGGAAACACCATATATTTT. Protein product: CAWSPGPNRGNTIYF.

The chain employs TRBV7-9 and TRBJ1-5, with D hard to call. Trimming took 3 bases from V and 7 from J, leaving 19 bases between them. Germline lookup yields CDR1 SEHNR and CDR2 FQNEAQ (reference sequence). The CDR3 is 16 amino acids. The chain's CDR3 is CASSFAGRGERQPQHF. In nucleotides, the CDR3 is TGTGCCAGCAGCTTTGCGGGCCGGGGAGAAAGGCAGCCCCAGCATTTT.

The chain combines TRBV15 with TRBJ2-3, with unresolved D. Trimming stripped 0 bases from V and 2 bases from J, with 6 bases between. Germline assignment: CDR1 LNHNV and CDR2 YYDKDF (reference sequence). This CDR3 spans 14 amino acids. CDR3 DNA: TGTGCCACCAGCAGAGACGGATACACAGATACGCAGTATTTT. Its protein product is CATSRDGYTDTQYF. Based on the CDR3 plus reference TRBV15 and TRBJ2-3, the full variable domain is DAMVIQNPRYQVTQFGKPVTLSCSQTLNHNVMYWYQQKSSQAPKLLFHYYDKDFNNEADTPDNFQSRRPNTSFCFLDIRSPGLGDTAMYLCATSRDGYTDTQYFGPGTRLTVL.

The rearrangement links TRBV5-1 to TRBJ1-2, with D unclear. Per the germline V gene, CDR1 is SGHRS and CDR2 is YFSETQ. The CDR3 is made up of 11 amino acids. V was clipped by 7 bases and J by 2 bases, with 6 bases between them. The CDR3 sequence is CASGENYGYTF. DNA for the CDR3: TGCGCCAGCGGGGAAAACTATGGCTACACCTTC.

The chain recombines TRBV6-5 with TRBJ1-2; no reliable D call. The CDR3 consists of 15 residues. Per germline, CDR1 MNHEY and CDR2 SVGAGI. V was clipped by 2 bases and J by 7 bases, with 17 bases between them. The CDR3 DNA reads as TGTGCCAGCAGTTACGGCAGACCCTCAGGTGGTGGCTACACCTTC. It encodes CASSYGRPSGGGYTF.

The chain combines TRBV7-2 with TRBJ1-6; maybe TRBD1 (5 bases). There are 14 residues in the CDR3. In germline, CDR1 is SGHTA, CDR2 FQGNSA. V gave up 3 bases and J gave up 3 bases, with 6 bases separating them. As DNA, the CDR3 is TGTGCCAGCAGCTTCCAGGGCTATAATTCACCCCTCCACTTT. It is translated as CASSFQGYNSPLHF.

CDR3 sequence: CASSSGTHYEQYF. The CDR3 bases are TGCGCCAGCAGCTCCGGGACCCACTACGAGCAGTACTTC. The genes are TRBV5-1 and TRBJ2-7; the D gene could be TRBD1 or TRBD2 (5 bases each). Trimming cost V 3 bases and J 3 bases, with 10 bases left between them. Germline V gene sequence: CDR1 SGHRS, CDR2 YFSETQ. CDR3 length: 13 amino acids.

The CDR3 protein is CASSPNSGTGGIAFF. The CDR3 DNA reads TGTGCCAGCAGCCCAAATTCCGGGACAGGGGGGATCGCTTTCTTT. The chain uses TRBV7-3 and TRBJ1-1; 11 bases are a match to TRBD1. This CDR3 is built from 15 residues. The V and J ends lost 5 bases and 11 bases, in that order; junction bases with no gene match: 13. CDR1 is SGHTA and CDR2 is FQGTGA in the germline V gene.

J is TRBJ2-1 and V is TRBV19; 7 nucleotides line up with TRBD2. Germline V lookup: CDR1 LNHDA, CDR2 SQIVND (reference sequence). The CDR3 length is 16 residues. V was pared by 3 bases and J by 5 bases, with 10 bases of the junction left unmatched. CDR3 region: CASSIYLERDHNEQFF. The CDR3, as DNA: TGTGCCAGTAGTATTTATTTGGAGCGGGATCACAATGAGCAGTTCTTC.

The chain is built from TRBV6-5 and TRBJ1-1; D remains unclear. The length of the CDR3 is 11 residues. Germline V gives CDR1 MNHEY, CDR2 SVGAGI. Trimming left V 5 bases short and J 9 bases short, with 10 bases between. CDR3 in DNA: TGTGCCAGCAGTGAAAATCAGAAAGCTTTCTTT. Translation: CASSENQKAFF.

CDR3 sequence: CASSDRNTEAFF. The DNA of the CDR3 is TGTGCCAGCAGCGACAGGAACACTGAAGCTTTCTTT. The chain has TRBV7-3 and TRBJ1-1; perhaps TRBD1 as D (5 bases). The CDR3 consists of 12 residues. From germline, CDR1 is SGHTA and CDR2 FQGTGA. V lost 5 bases to trimming and J lost 1 base, with 5 bases between them.

This clone has a single count. This chain connects TRBV27 to TRBJ2-5, with TRBD1 identical over 9 bases. CDR1 is MNHEY, CDR2 SMNVEV, per germline (reference sequence). This CDR3 is built from 17 residues. Trimming took 2 bases from V and 5 from J; bases not matched to a gene: 12. The CDR3 coding sequence is TGTGCCAGCAGTTTAAGGGTTGGGACAGGGTCTGGGGAGACCCAGTACTTC. It encodes CASSLRVGTGSGETQYF.

This chain uses TRBV18 with TRBJ1-5, with D possibly being TRBD1 (5 bases). Germline CDR1 and CDR2: KGHSH and LQKENI. CDR3 length: 13 amino acids. Trimming pared 3 bases from V and 4 bases from J, leaving 7 bases between. The CDR3 reads CASSPTVNQPQHF. The CDR3 DNA reads as TGTGCCAGCTCACCGACAGTTAATCAGCCCCAGCATTTT.

This clone was observed a few times. The chain is built from TRBV4-1 and TRBJ2-1; 14 bases are a match to TRBD2. Germline CDR1 and CDR2: MGHRA and YSYEKL. Trimming at V came to 4 bases and at J to 7 bases, leaving 6 bases not matched to a gene. This CDR3 is built from 16 residues. The CDR3 DNA reads as TGCGCCAGCAGCCCGACTAGCGGGAGGGCCGGGAATGAGCAGTTCTTC. Translated, it gives CASSPTSGRAGNEQFF.

V is TRBV2 and J is TRBJ2-5; D is uncertain. Trimming removed 5 bases from V and 3 bases from J, with 4 bases in between. This CDR3 spans 11 amino acids. Germline CDR1 SNHLY, CDR2 FYNNEI. Here the CDR3 DNA reads TGTGCCAGCAGTTTCAAAGAGACCCAGTACTTC. This translates into CASSFKETQYF.

This clone occurred once. J is TRBJ2-7 and V is TRBV11-2; possible D gene TRBD2, 6 bases. CDR1 is SGHAT, CDR2 FQNNGV, per germline. Trimming took 1 base from V and 2 from J, leaving 15 bases between them. The CDR3 totals 16 residues. CDR3 sequence (DNA): TGTGCCAGCAGCTTAGCGCGGGGACTCAATCCCTACGAGCAGTACTTC. Its translation is CASSLARGLNPYEQYF. The full variable domain, rest sourced from reference TRBV11-2 and TRBJ2-7, is EAGVAQSPRYKIIEKRQSVAFWCNPISGHATLYWYQQILGQGPKLLIQFQNNGVVDDSQLPKDRFSAERLKGVDSTLKIQPAKLEDSAVYLCASSLARGLNPYEQYFGPGTRLTVT.

This sequence joins TRBV11-2 and TRBJ1-2, with D possibly TRBD1 on 6 matching bases. The CDR3 is 14 amino acids. V dropped 1 base and J dropped 4 bases, with 10 bases sitting between them. Germline loops: CDR1 SGHAT, CDR2 FQNNGV. CDR3 coding DNA: TGTGCCAGCAGCTTAGGGGGGGCCCCCTATGGCTACACCTTC. It specifies CASSLGGAPYGYTF.

This chain joins TRBV6-5 and TRBJ1-6; 7 nucleotides align to TRBD1. Germline V gives CDR1 MNHEY, CDR2 SVGAGI. The CDR3 length is 16 residues. V was pared by 0 bases and J by 9 bases, with 8 bases of the junction left unmatched. CDR3: CASSYSRGLRGSPLHF. The CDR3 region has the DNA TGTGCCAGCAGTTACTCGAGGGGGCTTAGGGGTTCACCCCTCCACTTT.

The chain recombines TRBV7-3 with TRBJ2-2; D not resolved. CDR3 length equals 16 residues. V was clipped by 4 bases and J by 2 bases, with 14 bases between them. Germline CDR1 SGHTA, CDR2 FQGTGA. The CDR3 DNA reads as TGTGCCAGCAGCTCTCGGTCCAGCCGAAACACCGGGGAGCTGTTTTTT. Residues: CASSSRSSRNTGELFF.

V is TRBV28 and J is TRBJ1-2; the D gene is possibly TRBD1 (5 bases). Germline V gene sequence: CDR1 MDHEN, CDR2 SYDVKM. The CDR3 has 17 residues. Trimming took off 7 bases at V and 2 bases at J, with 23 bases between the two ends. The CDR3 loop is CASNPVRQLEINYGYTF. For the CDR3, the DNA is TGTGCCAGCAATCCGGTGCGACAGCTAGAAATAAACTATGGCTACACCTTC.

V and J are TRBV10-1 and TRBJ1-1; no clear D. Trimming removed 8 bases at V and 10 bases at J, with 14 bases between. Germline V CDR1 and CDR2: WNHNN, SYGVQD (reference sequence). The CDR3 consists of 11 residues. CDR3 region: CASRPGNGAFF. The CDR3 DNA follows: TGCGCCAGCCGGCCAGGCAATGGAGCTTTCTTT.

The chain combines TRBV19 with TRBJ1-5, with unresolved D. The ends were cut back, 5 bases at V and 1 base at J, with 9 bases in the middle. The CDR3 spans 14 residues. Germline V gene lookup returns CDR1 LNHDA and CDR2 SQIVND (reference sequence). The CDR3 protein is CASSPFRSNQPQHF. The CDR3 bases are TGTGCCAGTAGTCCTTTTCGGAGCAATCAGCCCCAGCATTTT. Filled out from reference TRBV19 and TRBJ1-5, the complete variable domain reads DGGITQSPKYLFRKEGQNVTLSCEQNLNHDAMYWYRQDPGQGLRLIYYSQIVNDFQKGDIAEGYSVSREKKESFPLTVTSAQKNPTAFYLCASSPFRSNQPQHFGDGTRLSIL.

J is TRBJ2-3 and V is TRBV28; 7 bases line up with TRBD2. This CDR3 contains 14 residues. With V trimmed by 8 bases and J by 3 bases, 8 bases remained unmatched. Per germline, CDR1 MDHEN and CDR2 SYDVKM. CDR3 coding DNA: TGTGCCAGCGGCTGGGGGGGGATGACAGATACGCAGTATTTT. This encodes CASGWGGMTDTQYF.

The V and J genes are TRBV19 and TRBJ2-1; maybe TRBD2 (5 bases). The V and J ends lost 3 bases and 3 bases respectively, with 12 bases between them. Germline V lookup: CDR1 LNHDA, CDR2 SQIVND (reference sequence). This CDR3 comprises 15 residues. In DNA form, the CDR3 reads TGTGCCAGTAGTATGGATGGAGAGGGCTACAATGAGCAGTTCTTC. As protein: CASSMDGEGYNEQFF.

The chain employs TRBV9 and TRBJ2-5, with 7 bases that match TRBD1. This CDR3 contains 16 residues. Germline V gives CDR1 SGDLS, CDR2 YYNGEE. V was clipped by 0 bases and J by 1 base; unmatched bases: 6. CDR3 sequence: CASSVDEGATQETQYF. The CDR3 coding sequence is TGTGCCAGCAGCGTAGATGAGGGGGCGACCCAAGAGACCCAGTACTTC.

The chain combines TRBV29-1 with TRBJ2-5, with D tentatively TRBD1 (6 bases). Germline CDR1 and CDR2: SQVTM and ANQGSEA. Trimming removed 5 bases at V and 1 base at J, with 11 bases between. CDR3 length: 13 residues. The CDR3 region is CSVKWTVQETQYF. The CDR3 nucleotides are TGCAGCGTTAAGTGGACAGTCCAAGAGACCCAGTACTTC.

The genes are TRBV21-1 and TRBJ2-5; TRBD2 is the table's D call and was not checked against the DNA. TRBV21-1 is a pseudogene. This CDR3 region has 19 residues. CDR3 loop: CASSKGSQRERRRRETQYF. CDR3 nucleotide sequence: TGTGCCAGCAGCAAAGGATCCCAGCGGGAGCGCCGGAGAAGGGAGACCCAGTACTTC.